This T cell receptor beta chain was profiled in a study of PD-L1 blockade in urothelial cancer. Study as a whole: Patients took up atezolizumab around 2014 at 1,200 mg intravenously every 3 weeks. Bladder-origin urothelial cancer in males described about 90% of the 29 patients. Blood analysis was done at 3 weeks (second dose) and 6 weeks after treatment began.

Spiked synthetic TCR analogs estimated absolute template abundance per PCR. Some clones are missing from TCRdb's copy, which holds only in-frame ones; the method was immunoSEQ multiplex PCR. The top ten clones hold roughly a tenth of a sample with about 39,000 clones, more than 80% of them seen once. Indicated time point: peripheral blood 6 weeks after treatment start. This clone was counted once. This TCR derives from a man aged 35-49 years with urothelial cancer. The specimen was PBMCs, collected around atezolizumab (anti-PD-L1) treatment.

CDR3 loop: CASSPQPVPGRDYGYTF. In DNA, the CDR3 is TGTGCCAGCTCACCACAACCCGTCCCGGGCAGGGACTATGGCTACACCTTC. The rearrangement joins TRBV18 to TRBJ1-2; TRBD1 might be the D (5 bases). V was trimmed by 1 base and J by 3 bases, leaving 18 bases between them. The CDR3 extends over 17 amino acids. CDR1 KGHSH and CDR2 LQKENI come from the germline V gene.